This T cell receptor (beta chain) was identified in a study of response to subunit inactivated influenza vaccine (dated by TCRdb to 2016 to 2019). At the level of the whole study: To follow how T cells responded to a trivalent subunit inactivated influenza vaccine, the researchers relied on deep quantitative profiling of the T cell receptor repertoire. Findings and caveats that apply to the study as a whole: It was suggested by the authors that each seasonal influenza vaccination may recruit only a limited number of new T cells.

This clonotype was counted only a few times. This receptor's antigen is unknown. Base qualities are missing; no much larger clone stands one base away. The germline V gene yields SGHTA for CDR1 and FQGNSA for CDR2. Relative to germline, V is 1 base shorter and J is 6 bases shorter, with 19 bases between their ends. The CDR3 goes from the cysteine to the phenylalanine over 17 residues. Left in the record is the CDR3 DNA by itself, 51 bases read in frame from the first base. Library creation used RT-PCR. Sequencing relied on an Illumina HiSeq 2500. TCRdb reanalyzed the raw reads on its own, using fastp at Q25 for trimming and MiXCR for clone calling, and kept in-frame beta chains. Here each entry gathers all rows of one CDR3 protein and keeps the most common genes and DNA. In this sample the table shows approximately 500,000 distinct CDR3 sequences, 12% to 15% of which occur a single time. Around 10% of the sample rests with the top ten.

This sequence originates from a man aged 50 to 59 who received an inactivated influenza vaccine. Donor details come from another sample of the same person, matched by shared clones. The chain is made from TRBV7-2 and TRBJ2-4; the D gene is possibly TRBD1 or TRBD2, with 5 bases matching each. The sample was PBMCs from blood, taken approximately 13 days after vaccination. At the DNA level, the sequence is TGTGCCAGCAGCTTAGTAGCGAGTGTGGGGCCGGGAAACATTCAGTACTTC. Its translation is CASSLVASVGPGNIQYF.